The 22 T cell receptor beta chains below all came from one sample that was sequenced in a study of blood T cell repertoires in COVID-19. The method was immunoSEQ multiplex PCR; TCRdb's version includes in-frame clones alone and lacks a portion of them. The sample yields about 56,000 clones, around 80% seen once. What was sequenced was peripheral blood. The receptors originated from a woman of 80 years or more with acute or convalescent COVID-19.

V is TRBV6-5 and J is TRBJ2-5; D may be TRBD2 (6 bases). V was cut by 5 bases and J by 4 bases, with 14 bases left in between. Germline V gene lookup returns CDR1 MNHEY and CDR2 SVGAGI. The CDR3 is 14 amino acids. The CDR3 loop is CASSRGEARETQYF. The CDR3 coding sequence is TGTGCCAGCAGTCGCGGGGAGGCACGAGAGACCCAGTACTTC.

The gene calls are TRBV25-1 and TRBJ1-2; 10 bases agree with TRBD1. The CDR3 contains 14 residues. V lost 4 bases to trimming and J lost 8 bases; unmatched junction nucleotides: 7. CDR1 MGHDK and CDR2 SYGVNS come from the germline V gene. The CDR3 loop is CASSGSGTGVGYTF. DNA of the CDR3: TGTGCCAGCAGTGGATCGGGGACAGGGGTCGGCTACACCTTC.

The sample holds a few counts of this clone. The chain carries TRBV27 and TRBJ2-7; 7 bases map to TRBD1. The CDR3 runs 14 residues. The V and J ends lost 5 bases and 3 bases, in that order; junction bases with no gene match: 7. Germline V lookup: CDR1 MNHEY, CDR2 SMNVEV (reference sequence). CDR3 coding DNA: TGTGCCAGCAGTACGGGCAGGGGGAGCTACGAGCAGTACTTC. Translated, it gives CASSTGRGSYEQYF.

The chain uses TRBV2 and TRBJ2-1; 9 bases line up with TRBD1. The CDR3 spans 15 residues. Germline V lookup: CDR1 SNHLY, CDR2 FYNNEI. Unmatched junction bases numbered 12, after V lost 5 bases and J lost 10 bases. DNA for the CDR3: TGTGCCAGCAGTTCCCCGGGACAGGGCTCTCGGGAGCAGTTCTTC. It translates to CASSSPGQGSREQFF.

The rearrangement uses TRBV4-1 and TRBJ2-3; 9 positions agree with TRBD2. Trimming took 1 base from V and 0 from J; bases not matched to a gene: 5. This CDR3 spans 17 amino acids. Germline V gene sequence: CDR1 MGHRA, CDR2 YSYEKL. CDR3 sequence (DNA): TGCGCCAGCAGCCAAGCCGGCGGGGGGGCAAGCACAGATACGCAGTATTTT. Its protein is CASSQAGGGASTDTQYF.

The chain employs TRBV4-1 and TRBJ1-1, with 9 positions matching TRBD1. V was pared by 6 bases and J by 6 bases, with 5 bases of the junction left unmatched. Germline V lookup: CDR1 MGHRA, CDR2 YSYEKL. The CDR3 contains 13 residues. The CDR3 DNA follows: TGCGCCAGCAGGCAACAGGGGGCAGCTGAAGCTTTCTTT. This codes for CASRQQGAAEAFF.

CDR3 sequence: CASSQDPSAGTLTGELFF. In DNA form, the CDR3 reads TGCGCCAGCAGCCAAGACCCCTCAGCGGGGACCCTCACCGGGGAGCTGTTTTTT. This chain joins TRBV4-1 and TRBJ2-2, with 7 bases that match TRBD2. V dropped 0 bases and J dropped 4; count of bases not matched to a gene: 11. CDR3 length equals 18 residues. Germline CDR1 MGHRA, CDR2 YSYEKL.

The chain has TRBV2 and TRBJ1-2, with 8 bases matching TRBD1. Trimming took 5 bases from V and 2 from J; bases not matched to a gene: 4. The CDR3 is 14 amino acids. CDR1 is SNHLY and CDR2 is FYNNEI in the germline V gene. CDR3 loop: CASSPDRVNYGYTF. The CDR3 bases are TGTGCCAGCAGTCCGGACAGGGTGAACTATGGCTACACCTTC.

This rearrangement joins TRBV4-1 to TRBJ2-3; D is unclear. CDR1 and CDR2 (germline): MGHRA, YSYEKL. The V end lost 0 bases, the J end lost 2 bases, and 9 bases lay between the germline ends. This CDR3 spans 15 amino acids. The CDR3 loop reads CASSQDPRSTDTQYF. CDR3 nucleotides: TGCGCCAGCAGCCAAGATCCCCGGTCCACAGATACGCAGTATTTT.

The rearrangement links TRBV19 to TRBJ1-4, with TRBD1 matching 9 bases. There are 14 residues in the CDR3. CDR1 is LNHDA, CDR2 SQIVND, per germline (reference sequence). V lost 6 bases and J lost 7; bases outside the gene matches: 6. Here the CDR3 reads CASRNRGLSEKLFF. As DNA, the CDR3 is TGTGCCAGTAGGAACAGGGGGCTGAGTGAAAAACTGTTTTTT.

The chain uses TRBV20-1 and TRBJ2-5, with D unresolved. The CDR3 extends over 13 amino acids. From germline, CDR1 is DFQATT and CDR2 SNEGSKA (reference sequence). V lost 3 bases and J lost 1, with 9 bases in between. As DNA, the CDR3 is TGCAGTGCTAGTCCGTCGGTCCAAGAGACCCAGTACTTC. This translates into CSASPSVQETQYF.

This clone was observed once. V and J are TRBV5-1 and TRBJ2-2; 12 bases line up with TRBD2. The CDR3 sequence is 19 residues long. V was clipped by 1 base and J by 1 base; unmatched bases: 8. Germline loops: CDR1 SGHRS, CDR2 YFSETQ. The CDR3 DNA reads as TGCGCCAGCAGCTTGCTCCCGACTAGCGGGGGCGGGAACACCGGGGAGCTGTTTTTT. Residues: CASSLLPTSGGGNTGELFF.

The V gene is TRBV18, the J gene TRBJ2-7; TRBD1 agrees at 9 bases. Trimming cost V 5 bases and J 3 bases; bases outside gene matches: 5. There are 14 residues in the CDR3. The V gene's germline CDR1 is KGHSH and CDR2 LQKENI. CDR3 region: CASSSGTGNYEQYF. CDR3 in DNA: TGTGCCAGCTCATCAGGGACAGGGAACTACGAGCAGTACTTC.

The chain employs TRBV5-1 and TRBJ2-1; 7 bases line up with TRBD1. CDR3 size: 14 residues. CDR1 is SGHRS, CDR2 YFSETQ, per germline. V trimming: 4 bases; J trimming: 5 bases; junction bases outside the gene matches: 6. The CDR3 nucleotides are TGCGCCAGCAGCCCCGGGACAGCAAACAATGAGCAGTTCTTC. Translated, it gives CASSPGTANNEQFF.

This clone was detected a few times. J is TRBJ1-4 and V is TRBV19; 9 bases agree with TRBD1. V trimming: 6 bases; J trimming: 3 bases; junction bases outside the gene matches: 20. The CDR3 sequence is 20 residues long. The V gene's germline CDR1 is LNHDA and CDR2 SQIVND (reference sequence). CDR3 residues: CASSKIPGQGSREANEKLFF. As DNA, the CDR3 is TGTGCCAGTAGCAAAATCCCGGGACAGGGTAGTAGGGAAGCTAATGAAAAACTGTTTTTT. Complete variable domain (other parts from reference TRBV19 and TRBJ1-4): DGGITQSPKYLFRKEGQNVTLSCEQNLNHDAMYWYRQDPGQGLRLIYYSQIVNDFQKGDIAEGYSVSREKKESFPLTVTSAQKNPTAFYLCASSKIPGQGSREANEKLFFGSGTQLSVL.

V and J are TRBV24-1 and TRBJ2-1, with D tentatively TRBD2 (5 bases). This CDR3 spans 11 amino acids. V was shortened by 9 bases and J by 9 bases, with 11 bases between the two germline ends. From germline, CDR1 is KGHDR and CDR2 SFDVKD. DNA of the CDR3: TGTGCCACCGGGAGTTTAGTTGAGCAGTTCTTC. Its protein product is CATGSLVEQFF.

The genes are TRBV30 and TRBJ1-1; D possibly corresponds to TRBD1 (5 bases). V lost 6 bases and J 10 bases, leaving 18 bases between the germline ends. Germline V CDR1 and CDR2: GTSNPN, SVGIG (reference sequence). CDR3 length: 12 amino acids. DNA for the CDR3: TGTGCCTGTTTAATACCAGGGAGGGGAGCTTTCTTT. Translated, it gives CACLIPGRGAFF.

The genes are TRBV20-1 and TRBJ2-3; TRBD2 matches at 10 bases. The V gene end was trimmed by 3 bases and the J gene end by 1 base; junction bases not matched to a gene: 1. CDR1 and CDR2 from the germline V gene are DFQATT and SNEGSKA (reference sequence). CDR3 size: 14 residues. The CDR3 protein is CSASTSGGTDTQYF. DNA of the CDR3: TGCAGTGCTAGTACTAGCGGGGGCACAGATACGCAGTATTTT.

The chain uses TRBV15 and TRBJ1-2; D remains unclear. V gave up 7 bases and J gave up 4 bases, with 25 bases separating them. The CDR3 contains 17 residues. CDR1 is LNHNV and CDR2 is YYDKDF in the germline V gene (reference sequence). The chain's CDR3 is CATIEGTKGVRGYGYTF. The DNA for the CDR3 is TGTGCCACCATCGAAGGAACCAAAGGAGTTAGAGGCTATGGCTACACCTTC.

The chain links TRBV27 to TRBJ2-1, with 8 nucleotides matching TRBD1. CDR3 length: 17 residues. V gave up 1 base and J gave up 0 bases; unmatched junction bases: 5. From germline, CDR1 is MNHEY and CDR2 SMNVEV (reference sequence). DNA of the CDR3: TGTGCCAGCAGTTTATTATCCGGACAGGGCTCCTACAATGAGCAGTTCTTC. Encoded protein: CASSLLSGQGSYNEQFF.

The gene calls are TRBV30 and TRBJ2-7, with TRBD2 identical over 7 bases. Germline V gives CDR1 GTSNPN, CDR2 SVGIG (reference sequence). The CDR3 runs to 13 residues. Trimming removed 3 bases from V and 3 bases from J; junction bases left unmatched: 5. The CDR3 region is CAWRAGRYYEQYF. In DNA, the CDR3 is TGTGCCTGGAGAGCGGGGCGGTACTACGAGCAGTACTTC.

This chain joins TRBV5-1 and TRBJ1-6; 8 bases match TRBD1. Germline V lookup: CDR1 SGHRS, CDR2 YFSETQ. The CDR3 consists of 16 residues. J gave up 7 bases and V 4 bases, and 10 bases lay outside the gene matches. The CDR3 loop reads CASSAGTGRPNSPLHF. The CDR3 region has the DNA TGCGCCAGCAGCGCCGGGACAGGCCGTCCCAATTCACCCCTCCACTTT.